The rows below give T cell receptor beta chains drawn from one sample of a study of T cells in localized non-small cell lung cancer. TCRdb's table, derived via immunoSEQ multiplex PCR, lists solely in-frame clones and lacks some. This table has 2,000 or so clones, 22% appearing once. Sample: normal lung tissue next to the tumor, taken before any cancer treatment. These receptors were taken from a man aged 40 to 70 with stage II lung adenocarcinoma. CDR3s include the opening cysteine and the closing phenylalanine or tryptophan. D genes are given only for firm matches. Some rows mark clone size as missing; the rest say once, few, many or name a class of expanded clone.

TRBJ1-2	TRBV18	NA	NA	TGTGCCAGCTCACCGGAGGAAGTCATGGGCTACACCTTC	CASSPEEVMGYTF
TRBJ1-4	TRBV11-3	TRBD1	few	TGTGCCAGCAAAGGGGGACAGTCTCATGAAAAACTGTTTTTT	CASKGGQSHEKLFF
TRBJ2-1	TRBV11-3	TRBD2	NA	TGTGCCAGCAGCCCGCGGGGGGGCCATAGGAATGAGCAGTTCTTC	CASSPRGGHRNEQFF
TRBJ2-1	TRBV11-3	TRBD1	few	TGTGCCAGCAGCCCACGCCGGGACAGGGTTGTCGATGAGCAGTTCTTC	CASSPRRDRVVDEQFF
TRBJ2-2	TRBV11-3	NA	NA	TGTGCCAGCAGCTGGGGGCCGAACACCGGGGAGCTGTTTTTT	CASSWGPNTGELFF
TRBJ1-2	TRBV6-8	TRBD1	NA	TGTGCCAGCAGTTACGGGGGGGGACAGGCCTATGGCTACACCTTC	CASSYGGGQAYGYTF
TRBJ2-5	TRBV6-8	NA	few	TGTGCCAGCACCGATGACCAAAGGCCTCAAGAGACCCAGTACTTC	CASTDDQRPQETQYF
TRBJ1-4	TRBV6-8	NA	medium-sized	TGTGCCACCCGGAGGGCAGGAACTAATGAAAAACTGTTTTTT	CATRRAGTNEKLFF
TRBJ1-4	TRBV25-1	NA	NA	TGTGCCAGCAGTGGACGTGCTGGAGATCTGTTTTTT	CASSGRAGDLFF
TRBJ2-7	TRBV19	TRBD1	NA	TGTGCCAGTAGTATCCAGGGGGCCTCCTACGAGCAGTACTTC	CASSIQGASYEQYF
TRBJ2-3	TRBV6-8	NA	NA	TGTGCCAGCAGTTACAAGACCTCTAGCGCGCAGTATTTT	CASSYKTSSAQYF
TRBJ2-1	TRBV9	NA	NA	TGTGCCAGCAGCGTGGAAGGAGATACCTACAATGAGCAGTTCTTC	CASSVEGDTYNEQFF
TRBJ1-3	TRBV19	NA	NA	TGTGCCAGTAGCCCCCTAACACCGGCGACTGGAAACACCATATATTTT	CASSPLTPATGNTIYF
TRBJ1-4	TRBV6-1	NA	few	TGTGCCAGCAGTGAAGGCCCCGCCGCTAATGAAAAACTGTTTTTT	CASSEGPAANEKLFF
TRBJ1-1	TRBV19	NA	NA	TGTGCCAGTAGTATTAAAGGGTATCGTGGCCCCTCGGCTAACACTGAAGCTTTCTTT	CASSIKGYRGPSANTEAFF
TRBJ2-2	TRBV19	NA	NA	TGTGCCAGTAGTCCCCCCGGGCTCCCCACCGGGGAGCTGTTTTTT	CASSPPGLPTGELFF
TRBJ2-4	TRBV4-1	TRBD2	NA	TGCGCCAGCAGCCAAGAGGTAGCGGGGCTGGTAGCCAAAAACATTCAGTACTTC	CASSQEVAGLVAKNIQYF
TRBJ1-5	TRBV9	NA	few	TGTGCCAGCAGCGCCCGGGAAACAAATCAGCCCCAGCATTTT	CASSARETNQPQHF
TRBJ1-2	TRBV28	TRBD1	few	TGTGCCAGCACTCAAAATGTCGGGACAGAAATTAACTATGGCTACACCTTC	CASTQNVGTEINYGYTF
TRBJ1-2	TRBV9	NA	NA	TGTGCCAGCAGTGAGTACAAGGAAGATGGCTACACCTTC	CASSEYKEDGYTF